Shown below are 32 T cell receptor beta chains from a single sample sequenced in a study of beta chain features in type 1 diabetes. General study results and limits: Shorter TCRB CDR3s, moderately but significantly so, were found in Type 1 diabetes patients in all four CD4+ subsets.

Their antigens remain unidentified. Of the isolated RNA, all was reverse transcribed, and so the sequenced material was expressed TCRB transcripts. Using immunoSEQ multiplex PCR, the repertoire was profiled, and TCRdb retains in-frame clones only, with some absent. The table has 300,000 to 400,000 clones, about 13% seen once; the top ten hold roughly 0.015%. Sequences were obtained from naive CD4+ T cells from blood. The receptors were sampled from a woman aged 18-35 years with type 1 diabetes.

This clone was picked up a small number of times. J is TRBJ1-2 and V is TRBV19, with D maybe TRBD1 (5 bases). The CDR3 contains 13 residues. The germline V gene has CDR1 LNHDA and CDR2 SQIVND (reference sequence). The ends were cut back, 6 bases at V and 8 bases at J, with 16 bases in the middle. Written as DNA, the CDR3 is TGTGCCAGTAGGGGCCAGGTACAGGAGGGCTACACCTTC. It encodes CASRGQVQEGYTF.

This rearrangement joins TRBV7-9 to TRBJ2-7; no reliable D call. The germline V and J ends were trimmed by 1 base and 0 bases, with 7 bases remaining between them. Germline V gives CDR1 SEHNR, CDR2 FQNEAQ (reference sequence). The CDR3 is made up of 14 amino acids. The CDR3: CASSLGAVSYEQYV. The CDR3 DNA sequence: TGTGCCAGCAGCTTAGGGGCCGTCTCCTACGAGCAGTACGTC.

This sequence joins TRBV5-1 and TRBJ1-2; tentatively, D is TRBD1 (5 bases). Germline values: CDR1 SGHRS, CDR2 YFSETQ. Trimming stripped 4 bases from V and 12 bases from J, with 22 bases between. The CDR3 has 14 amino acids. The CDR3 bases are TGCGCCAGCAGCCCCGGCTTTTCGACAGTCGAGAACACCTTC. It codes for CASSPGFSTVENTF.

This clone was picked up a small number of times. The chain uses TRBV9 and TRBJ2-1; 13 nucleotides match TRBD2. The CDR3 runs to 15 residues. J gave up 8 bases and V 4 bases, and 6 bases lay outside the gene matches. Germline CDR1 and CDR2: SGDLS and YYNGEE. The CDR3, as DNA: TGTGCCAGCAGCACCCGGACTAGCGGGAGAGATGAGCAGTTCTTC. The encoded protein is CASSTRTSGRDEQFF.

This clone was counted between two and nine times. CDR3 protein: CASSLYRTAHQPQHF. The CDR3 DNA follows: TGTGCCAGCAGTTTATACCGGACAGCCCATCAGCCCCAGCATTTT. This sequence joins TRBV28 and TRBJ1-5; D perhaps matches TRBD1 (6 bases). There are 15 residues in the CDR3. Germline V gene lookup returns CDR1 MDHEN and CDR2 SYDVKM. Trimming removed 1 base from V and 5 bases from J, with 12 bases in between.

The V gene is TRBV10-3, the J gene TRBJ1-1; a possible D gene is TRBD1 (6 bases). Germline loops: CDR1 ENHRY, CDR2 SYGVKD. The V gene lost 4 bases and the J gene lost 8 bases, with 14 bases spanning the gap. CDR3 length: 13 amino acids. CDR3 sequence (DNA): TGTGCCATCAGTGCTACGGACAGCCCCGAAGCTTTCTTT. This codes for CAISATDSPEAFF.

The CDR3 DNA is TGTGCCATCAGTGAGCCCCTAGTTAGCTCCTACAATGAGCAGTTCTTC. Protein sequence: CAISEPLVSSYNEQFF. V gene TRBV10-3 combines with J gene TRBJ2-1; D remains ambiguous. CDR3 length equals 16 residues. V was clipped by 2 bases and J by 0 bases, with 11 bases between them. The germline CDR1 and CDR2 sequences are ENHRY and SYGVKD.

This clone was counted between two and nine times. The rearrangement joins TRBV5-1 to TRBJ2-5, with TRBD1 matching over 10 bases. CDR1 and CDR2 from the germline V gene are SGHRS and YFSETQ. V lost 4 bases to trimming and J lost 1 base; unmatched junction nucleotides: 7. The CDR3 runs 16 residues. The CDR3 spells CASSPNGQGVQETQYF. CDR3 nucleotides: TGCGCCAGCAGCCCCAATGGACAGGGGGTCCAAGAGACCCAGTACTTC.

CDR3 sequence (DNA): TGTGCCAGCAGTTTTGCCCAAACAGGGGCCAGGGGGTATTTT. This codes for CASSFAQTGARGYF. The V call is TRBV28, the J call TRBJ2-3; TRBD1 matches 7 bases. This CDR3 has 14 residues. J was trimmed by 14 bases and V by 3 bases; bases with no gene match: 14. In germline, CDR1 is MDHEN, CDR2 SYDVKM.

This rearrangement joins TRBV28 to TRBJ1-2; D remains unclear. Trimming stripped 2 bases from V and 4 bases from J, with 8 bases between. Germline assignment: CDR1 MDHEN and CDR2 SYDVKM. The CDR3 totals 13 residues. The CDR3 nucleotides are TGTGCCAGCAGTTTAGTGGGCATCTATGGCTACACCTTC. It specifies CASSLVGIYGYTF.

This clone occurred a few times. This chain uses TRBV9 with TRBJ2-3, with 10 bases lining up with TRBD1. V lost 4 bases and J lost 5; bases outside the gene matches: 7. In germline, CDR1 is SGDLS, CDR2 YYNGEE. This CDR3 region has 15 residues. In DNA form, the CDR3 reads TGTGCCAGCAGCCCGGACAGGGGGAGCGGAGATACGCAGTATTTT. This translates into CASSPDRGSGDTQYF.

The chain carries TRBV7-8 and TRBJ2-1, with TRBD2 identical over 7 bases. Per germline, CDR1 SGHVS and CDR2 FQNEAQ. V trimming: 5 bases; J trimming: 5 bases; junction bases outside the gene matches: 15. The CDR3 runs 17 residues. CDR3 in amino acids: CASSLKPGTSVNNEQFF. The CDR3 DNA sequence: TGTGCCAGCAGCCTCAAACCCGGCACTAGCGTCAACAATGAGCAGTTCTTC.

The chain uses TRBV9 and TRBJ1-1, with TRBD1 matching over 9 bases. The CDR3 runs to 14 residues. Germline V CDR1 and CDR2: SGDLS, YYNGEE. The V segment lost 8 bases and the J segment 4 bases; nucleotides outside the gene matches: 9. The DNA of the CDR3 is TGTGCCAGTACCAAACAGGGGGCGATCACTGAAGCTTTCTTT. Protein sequence: CASTKQGAITEAFF.

This clone has a handful of counts. V and J are TRBV2 and TRBJ2-3, with a tentative D call TRBD2 (5 bases). This CDR3 contains 16 residues. Germline CDR1 is SNHLY and CDR2 is FYNNEI. V shed 4 bases and J shed 6 bases, with 20 bases lying between them. CDR3 in amino acids: CASSVVLKDGGDTQYF. DNA of the CDR3: TGTGCCAGCAGTGTGGTTTTAAAGGACGGCGGGGATACGCAGTATTTT.

This chain joins TRBV11-2 and TRBJ2-5, with D possibly being TRBD1 (6 bases). Germline V gene lookup returns CDR1 SGHAT and CDR2 FQNNGV. The CDR3 has 14 residues. Trimming cost V 5 bases and J 4 bases, with 14 bases left between them. The CDR3 bases are TGTGCCAGCAGCCAAGGGGGTTTCGGAGAGACCCAGTACTTC. This gives the protein CASSQGGFGETQYF.

A few counts support this clone. The V and J genes are TRBV7-8 and TRBJ2-7; 7 bases are a match to TRBD1. The CDR3 covers 17 residues. Germline CDR1 SGHVS, CDR2 FQNEAQ. J gave up 0 bases and V 5 bases, and 13 bases lay outside the gene matches. The CDR3 region has the DNA TGTGCCAGCAGCCACCTGAAGGGACAGCTAACCTCCTACGAGCAGTACGTC. The encoded protein is CASSHLKGQLTSYEQYV.

The chain has TRBV6-1 and TRBJ2-5; D call uncertain. There are 14 residues in the CDR3. Trimming left V 4 bases short and J 7 bases short, with 16 bases between. Germline V lookup: CDR1 MNHNS, CDR2 SASEGT. Written as DNA, the CDR3 is TGTGCCAGCAGTGGAGGATACTCCACCGGGACCCAGTACTTC. Encoded protein: CASSGGYSTGTQYF.

V is TRBV12-5 and J is TRBJ2-2; 10 bases are shared with TRBD1. V trimming: 1 base; J trimming: 0 bases; junction bases outside the gene matches: 5. The length of the CDR3 is 18 residues. The germline V gene has CDR1 LGHNT and CDR2 FRNRAP. The CDR3 bases are TGTGCTAGTGGTTTGGCGAGACAGGGGGCGCCGAACACCGGGGAGCTGTTTTTT. Residues: CASGLARQGAPNTGELFF. Full variable domain (missing parts from reference TRBV12-5 and TRBJ2-2): DARVTQTPRHKVTEMGQEVTMRCQPILGHNTVFWYRQTMMQGLELLAYFRNRAPLDDSGMPKDRFSAEMPDATLATLKIQPSEPRDSAVYFCASGLARQGAPNTGELFFGEGSRLTVL.

The chain couples TRBV2 to TRBJ2-3, with D hard to call. CDR3 length: 12 residues. V gave up 3 bases and J gave up 7 bases, with 8 bases separating them. Germline V gene sequence: CDR1 SNHLY, CDR2 FYNNEI. The CDR3 here is CASSEVVYTQYF. For the CDR3, the DNA is TGTGCCAGCAGTGAGGTAGTATATACGCAGTATTTT.

The V gene is TRBV28, the J gene TRBJ2-5, with a tentative D call TRBD1 (5 bases). V lost 8 bases and J lost 1, with 20 bases in between. Per germline, CDR1 MDHEN and CDR2 SYDVKM. There are 16 residues in the CDR3. The CDR3 nucleotides read TGTGCCAGCCTACAGCGACAGATGAGACCCCAAGAGACCCAGTACTTC. Translating gives CASLQRQMRPQETQYF.

This clone was counted between two and nine times. Other DNA sequences in this specimen translate into the identical CDR3. The rearrangement links TRBV2 to TRBJ2-3, with 9 bases that match TRBD1. The CDR3 totals 15 residues. V trimming: 6 bases; J trimming: 2 bases; junction bases outside the gene matches: 6. The V gene's germline CDR1 is SNHLY and CDR2 FYNNEI. CDR3 DNA sequence: TGTGCCAGCAGCCCAGGGACAGGGAACACAGATACGCAGTATTTT. Translated, it gives CASSPGTGNTDTQYF.

The chain employs TRBV6-5 and TRBJ2-7, with D possibly being TRBD2 (5 bases). The CDR3 runs 15 residues. From germline, CDR1 is MNHEY and CDR2 SVGAGI. V lost 6 bases, J lost 0 bases, and 15 bases lay in between. The CDR3 DNA is TGTGCCAGCAGCCCGTTCAGGACTTCCTCCTACGAGCAGTACTTC. Translation gives CASSPFRTSSYEQYF.

In its sample, this clone was seen a few times. The J gene is TRBJ2-7, the V gene TRBV27; TRBD1 might be the D (5 bases). Germline V gives CDR1 MNHEY, CDR2 SMNVEV (reference sequence). The CDR3 totals 15 residues. V was trimmed by 6 bases and J by 2 bases, leaving 17 bases between them. Here the CDR3 reads CASSPIQGPPYEQYV. The CDR3 DNA follows: TGTGCCAGCAGCCCCATCCAGGGCCCACCCTACGAGCAGTACGTC.

V usage is TRBV7-9 and J usage is TRBJ1-2; no firm D call. With 1 base removed from V and 4 bases from J, the gap between germline ends came to 16 bases. CDR1 is SEHNR and CDR2 is FQNEAQ in the germline V gene (reference sequence). The CDR3 spans 16 residues. CDR3 amino acids: CASSLVEGSSSYGYTF. The CDR3 DNA reads as TGTGCCAGCAGCTTAGTGGAGGGATCCTCGAGCTATGGCTACACCTTC.

The DNA of the CDR3 is TGTGCCAGCAGCCAAGATTACAGGGCTGAAGCTTTCTTT. Translation gives CASSQDYRAEAFF. The rearrangement uses TRBV4-2 and TRBJ1-1, with a tentative D call TRBD1 (6 bases). The V end lost 0 bases, the J end lost 6 bases, and 8 bases lay between the germline ends. The germline V gene encodes CDR1 LGHNA and CDR2 YNFKEQ. The CDR3 spans 13 residues.

V usage is TRBV25-1 and J usage is TRBJ2-6; TRBD1 agrees at 10 bases. After removal of 3 bases from V and 4 bases from J, the junction contained 6 bases not matched to a gene. The CDR3 runs to 17 residues. The germline gives CDR1 MGHDK, CDR2 SYGVNS. The CDR3 DNA is TGTGCCAGCAGTGATCAGACAGGGGGCCGGGGGGCCAACGTCCTGACTTTC. This translates into CASSDQTGGRGANVLTF.

The V call is TRBV2, the J call TRBJ1-1; TRBD1 might be the D (5 bases). The CDR3 is made up of 14 amino acids. Looked up from germline, CDR1 is SNHLY and CDR2 is FYNNEI. The V gene lost 6 bases and the J gene lost 2 bases, with 13 bases spanning the gap. Here the CDR3 DNA reads TGTGCCAGCAGAGTAAGGACACCCAACACTGAAGCTTTCTTT. This codes for CASRVRTPNTEAFF. Combining the CDR3 with reference TRBV2 and TRBJ1-1 gives the whole variable domain EPEVTQTPSHQVTQMGQEVILRCVPISNHLYFYWYRQILGQKVEFLVSFYNNEISEKSEIFDDQFSVERPDGSNFTLKIRSTKLEDSAMYFCASRVRTPNTEAFFGQGTRLTVV.

This clone turned up a few times. The rearrangement joins TRBV25-1 to TRBJ2-3; D is unresolved. The CDR3 runs to 15 residues. V was clipped by 0 bases and J by 2 bases, with 9 bases between them. Germline V lookup: CDR1 MGHDK, CDR2 SYGVNS. The CDR3 nucleotides read TGTGCCAGCAGTGAATACCTGGCTGCCACAGATACGCAGTATTTT. This encodes CASSEYLAATDTQYF.

This chain connects TRBV28 to TRBJ1-2; D gene uncertain. The CDR3 runs 15 residues. Germline CDR1 and CDR2: MDHEN and SYDVKM. The ends were cut back, 2 bases at V and 0 bases at J, with 10 bases in the middle. As DNA, the CDR3 is TGTGCCAGCAGTTTAGTTCCCCCTTCTAACTATGGCTACACCTTC. Protein product: CASSLVPPSNYGYTF.

This clone was detected only a few times. The V and J genes are TRBV5-1 and TRBJ2-1; no clear D. The CDR3 consists of 15 residues. Germline-derived CDR1 and CDR2 are SGHRS and YFSETQ. Trimming stripped 4 bases from V and 8 bases from J, with 19 bases between. The CDR3 sequence is CASSSVGALLDEQFF. The DNA for the CDR3 is TGCGCCAGCAGCAGTGTAGGAGCCCTACTCGATGAGCAGTTCTTC. Using reference TRBV5-1 and TRBJ2-1 for the parts outside the CDR3, the full variable domain is KAGVTQTPRYLIKTRGQQVTLSCSPISGHRSVSWYQQTPGQGLQFLFEYFSETQRNKGNFPGRFSGRQFSNSRSEMNVSTLELGDSALYLCASSSVGALLDEQFFGPGTRLTVL.

In its sample, this clone was seen a few times. The chain combines TRBV29-1 with TRBJ1-1; no clear D gene. Trimming took off 4 bases at V and 5 bases at J, with 14 bases between the two ends. CDR3 size: 13 residues. CDR1 SQVTM and CDR2 ANQGSEA come from the germline V gene. CDR3 amino acids: CSVVTALETEAFF. The CDR3 DNA reads TGCAGCGTTGTAACAGCCCTCGAAACTGAAGCTTTCTTT. Full variable domain (outside the CDR3, taken from reference TRBV29-1 and TRBJ1-1): SAVISQKPSRDICQRGTSLTIQCQVDSQVTMMFWYRQQPGQSLTLIATANQGSEATYESGFVIDKFPISRPNLTFSTLTVSNMSPEDSSIYLCSVVTALETEAFFGQGTRLTVV.

The chain couples TRBV6-5 to TRBJ1-5; tentative D call: TRBD1 (5 bases). CDR1 and CDR2 (germline): MNHEY, SVGAGI. V lost 5 bases and J 0 bases, leaving 11 bases between the germline ends. This CDR3 has 15 amino acids. The DNA for the CDR3 is TGTGCCAGCAGTCCGGGACTGAATAGCAATCAGCCCCAGCATTTT. This codes for CASSPGLNSNQPQHF.